Presented here are 5 T cell receptor beta chains from one specimen sequenced in a study of cytomegalovirus exposure and HLA in healthy donors. The PCR made use of 60 Vbeta and 13 Jbeta primers. TCRdb's copy holds only in-frame clones and misses some; the assay was immunoSEQ multiplex PCR. The table shows roughly 150,000 clones, with just under 75% occurring only once. Specimen: PBMCs. The receptors shown here come from a woman younger than 35 in good health and CMV-seronegative.

The V and J genes are TRBV18 and TRBJ2-7; D not resolved. The V end lost 2 bases, the J end lost 4 bases, and 15 bases lay between the germline ends. Germline CDR1 KGHSH, CDR2 LQKENI. This CDR3 comprises 15 residues. Here the CDR3 reads CASSPSSTVGYEQYF. In nucleotides, the CDR3 is TGTGCCAGCTCACCAAGTAGCACCGTCGGGTACGAGCAGTACTTC.

This clone was seen a few times. The chain is built from TRBV15 and TRBJ2-3; no clear D. The CDR3 is 12 residues long. Trimming stripped 3 bases from V and 2 bases from J, with 3 bases between. Germline CDR1 and CDR2: LNHNV and YYDKDF (reference sequence). CDR3 sequence: CATSSFTDTQYF. For the CDR3, the DNA is TGTGCCACCAGCAGCTTCACAGATACGCAGTATTTT.

The V gene is TRBV6-5, the J gene TRBJ2-3, with D possibly TRBD1 on 6 matching bases. Germline V gives CDR1 MNHEY, CDR2 SVGAGI. The V and J ends lost 5 bases and 2 bases respectively, with 14 bases between them. The CDR3 is 15 residues long. The CDR3 nucleotides are TGTGCCAGCAGTCCCGACAGGACCCCCACAGATACGCAGTATTTT. This sequence encodes CASSPDRTPTDTQYF.

This chain connects TRBV6-1 to TRBJ2-7, with TRBD1 identical over 9 bases. The CDR3 has 14 residues. Germline CDR1 reads MNHNS; CDR2 reads SASEGT. The trim removed 1 base at V and 13 bases at J, leaving 11 bases unmatched. The CDR3 coding sequence is TGTGCCAGCAGTGAAGGGACAGGGGCTCCTCCGACTTACTTC. As protein: CASSEGTGAPPTYF.

J is TRBJ2-2 and V is TRBV7-2; 9 nucleotides match TRBD2. This CDR3 has 15 amino acids. Germline loops: CDR1 SGHTA, CDR2 FQGNSA. The V and J ends lost 1 base and 3 bases, in that order; junction bases with no gene match: 0. Here the CDR3 DNA reads TGTGCCAGCAGCTTAGTAGCGGGGGACACCGGGGAGCTGTTTTTT. Translating it yields CASSLVAGDTGELFF.